The entry that follows covers one TCR beta chain sequence. CDR3 length: 16 amino acids. In germline, CDR1 is GTSNPN, CDR2 SVGIG (reference sequence). Trimming cost V 2 bases and J 4 bases, with 17 bases left between them. These data originate in a study of shared clonotypes between healthy human individuals. Overall study: Every donor yielded three CD4 naive, three CD4 memory, two CD8 naive and one CD8 memory plate.

The assay ran at deep level. Only in-frame clones appear in the TCRdb table, and some are missing; sequencing was by immunoSEQ multiplex PCR. The table lists around 700,000 clones, around 72% of them singletons. Sequenced: memory CD4+ T cells sorted from blood. Subset of the sample: CD45RA-negative fraction. The sequence came from a woman in her twenties or thirties in good health. The rearrangement uses TRBV30 and TRBJ2-2; TRBD2 is a possible D gene (5 bases). The CDR3 DNA reads TGTGCCTGGAGTCCCAGCGGCTCCCGAGGCACCGGGGAGCTGTTTTTT. Its translation is CAWSPSGSRGTGELFF.